This record concerns one T cell receptor beta chain sequence. The data were taken from a study of blood T cell repertoires in COVID-19. Study-level background: PBMCs, B-cell-depleted T cells, or T cells were the source of the cDNA or gDNA that made up the material.

Profiled with immunoSEQ multiplex PCR; TCRdb holds only in-frame clones, not every one. The sample includes about 170,000 clones, around 82% seen only once; the top ten take 3.6%. The V gene's germline CDR1 is LNHDA and CDR2 SQIVND (reference sequence). This CDR3 contains 15 residues. J was trimmed by 2 bases and V by 1 base; bases with no gene match: 5. The sequenced sample was PBMCs or T cells enriched from blood (not recorded which). The chain links TRBV19 to TRBJ2-7; the match to TRBD1 covers 7 bases. The sequence derives from a woman aged 45-65 years in a cohort exposed to, infected with or recovered from COVID-19 (not recorded which). The CDR3 sequence: CASSIAGQGAYEQYF. The CDR3, as DNA: TGTGCCAGTAGTATAGCAGGGCAGGGGGCCTACGAGCAGTACTTC.